This is a list of T cell receptor beta chains from one sample in a study of regulatory T cells in long-lasting Graves disease. TCRdb independently ran MiXCR on the multiplex PCR reads; one entry per CDR3 protein. The sample holds hundreds of thousands of distinct CDR3 sequences; roughly 12% are singletons and the top ten take about 10%. These same data were also listed under a study on T cells in Graves' hyperthyroidism and ophthalmopathy.

The sample was peripheral blood mononuclear cells (PBMCs), taken at new diagnosis, from a patient treated with antithyroid drugs. These receptors were taken from a man aged 30 to 39 with Graves disease. The CDR3 runs from the conserved cysteine through the conserved F or W. The D gene is left open where the match is weak. Not all rows give a size; the values are once, few, many and, for expanded clones, a class.

v_call: TRBV29-1; d_call: NA; clone_size: many; j_call: TRBJ2-1; cdr3_nt: TGCAGCGTTCGGGGCCTAAGAGGGGCGGACAATGAGCAGTTCTTC; cdr3_aa: CSVRGLRGADNEQFF
v_call: TRBV6-1; d_call: NA; clone_size: few; j_call: TRBJ2-1; cdr3_nt: TGTGCCAGCAGGGTATGGGGGGAGGCTCCCGATGAGCAGTTCTTC; cdr3_aa: CASRVWGEAPDEQFF
v_call: TRBV27; d_call: TRBD1; clone_size: many; j_call: TRBJ1-2; cdr3_nt: TGTGCCAGCAGTTTAGGGGCCAGGGGGTCCAACTATGGCTACACCTTC; cdr3_aa: CASSLGARGSNYGYTF
v_call: TRBV28; d_call: TRBD2; clone_size: NA; j_call: TRBJ2-1; cdr3_nt: TGTGCCAGCAGTTCAGGACTAGCGGGTTATGGGCAGTTCTTC; cdr3_aa: CASSSGLAGYGQFF
v_call: TRBV29-1; d_call: NA; clone_size: many; j_call: TRBJ2-3; cdr3_nt: TGCAGCGAGAGTCCAGGGGACCCAGATACGCAGTATTTT; cdr3_aa: CSESPGDPDTQYF
v_call: TRBV5-4; d_call: TRBD2; clone_size: many; j_call: TRBJ2-3; cdr3_nt: TGTGCCAGCAGCTTGGCCTGGACTAGCGGGACAGATACGCAGTATTTT; cdr3_aa: CASSLAWTSGTDTQYF
v_call: TRBV12-3/TRBV12-4; d_call: NA; clone_size: many; j_call: TRBJ2-7; cdr3_nt: TGTGCCAGCAGTGGGGGGCAGTCCTCTGGCTTCTACGAGCAGTACTTC; cdr3_aa: CASSGGQSSGFYEQYF
v_call: TRBV24-1; d_call: TRBD2; clone_size: NA; j_call: TRBJ2-1; cdr3_nt: TGTGCCACCAGTGATTTACTAGCGTACAATGAGCAGTTCTTC; cdr3_aa: CATSDLLAYNEQFF
v_call: TRBV11-2; d_call: NA; clone_size: many; j_call: TRBJ2-3; cdr3_nt: TGTGCCAGCAGCCCAGTCATTGGGGGCACGACTAGCACAGATACGCAGTATTTT; cdr3_aa: CASSPVIGGTTSTDTQYF
v_call: TRBV9; d_call: NA; clone_size: few; j_call: TRBJ2-3; cdr3_nt: TGTGCCAGCAGCACGAGCAGGGGCACAGATACGCAGTATTTT; cdr3_aa: CASSTSRGTDTQYF
v_call: TRBV9; d_call: NA; clone_size: many; j_call: TRBJ2-7; cdr3_nt: TGTGCCAGCAGCGTAGGGGATGCCTACGAGCAGTACTTC; cdr3_aa: CASSVGDAYEQYF
v_call: TRBV7-3; d_call: NA; clone_size: many; j_call: TRBJ1-1; cdr3_nt: TGTGCCAGCAGCTTCCGACAGAACACTGAAGCTTTCTTT; cdr3_aa: CASSFRQNTEAFF
v_call: TRBV7-9; d_call: NA; clone_size: NA; j_call: TRBJ2-1; cdr3_nt: TGTGCCAGCAGCCCTAAATTGCGGGAACGGGAGCAGTTCTTC; cdr3_aa: CASSPKLREREQFF